The 9 T cell receptor beta chains listed next were all sequenced from one sample in a study of cytomegalovirus exposure and HLA in healthy donors. PCR was performed using 60 Vbeta and 13 Jbeta primers. TCRdb's copy holds only in-frame clones and misses some; the assay was immunoSEQ multiplex PCR. The sample contains over 110,000 clones, roughly 78% of which appear only once. The sequencing sample was made of PBMCs. The receptors here all came from a female donor in good health and CMV-seronegative.

The V and J genes are TRBV15 and TRBJ1-1, with TRBD1 matching 8 bases. The CDR3 contains 15 residues. Per germline, CDR1 LNHNV and CDR2 YYDKDF (reference sequence). The J segment lost 0 bases and the V segment lost 5 bases, leaving 5 bases of the junction unmatched. CDR3 in amino acids: CATSPRTGMNTEAFF. The DNA of the CDR3 is TGTGCCACCAGCCCCCGGACAGGGATGAACACTGAAGCTTTCTTT.

The chain uses TRBV4-2 and TRBJ1-2; D is unclear. The germline V gene encodes CDR1 LGHNA and CDR2 YNFKEQ. Trimming left V 1 base short and J 5 bases short, with 14 bases between. This CDR3 has 15 residues. For the CDR3, the DNA is TGTGCCAGCAGCCAAGTAAGCGAGGGCGGGTATGGCTACACCTTC. It translates to CASSQVSEGGYGYTF.

This clone was seen only a few times. This sequence joins TRBV5-6 and TRBJ1-6; D gene ambiguous. This CDR3 spans 14 amino acids. The V gene's germline CDR1 is SGHDT and CDR2 YYEEEE. Trimming stripped 5 bases from V and 9 bases from J, with 15 bases between. The CDR3 spells CASSRRLYPSPLHF. The CDR3 DNA reads TGTGCCAGCAGTCGCCGACTGTATCCTTCACCCCTCCACTTT.

This clone was detected only a few times. This chain connects TRBV10-1 to TRBJ2-2; 7 bases match TRBD2. The CDR3 has 13 residues. With 6 bases clipped from V and 4 bases from J, the junction kept 2 bases outside the gene matches. The germline CDR1 and CDR2 sequences are WNHNN and SYGVQD (reference sequence). The CDR3 coding sequence is TGCGCCAGCAGACCTAGCGGCACCGGGGAGCTGTTTTTT. It translates to CASRPSGTGELFF.

This chain connects TRBV9 to TRBJ1-1; possibly TRBD1 for D (6 bases). Trimming stripped 3 bases from V and 0 bases from J, with 15 bases between. This CDR3 has 16 amino acids. Germline V gene data show CDR1 as SGDLS and CDR2 as YYNGEE. The CDR3 DNA reads TGTGCCAGCAGCGCTCATACAGGGAACGTGAACACTGAAGCTTTCTTT. It yields the protein CASSAHTGNVNTEAFF.

The genes are TRBV2 and TRBJ2-1; TRBD2 aligns across 15 bases. Trimming cost V 5 bases and J 6 bases; bases outside gene matches: 8. This CDR3 has 17 amino acids. The V gene's germline CDR1 is SNHLY and CDR2 FYNNEI. The CDR3 nucleotides are TGTGCCAGCAGTCGGACTAGCGGGAGGGCCGGACCCAATGAGCAGTTCTTC. Its translation: CASSRTSGRAGPNEQFF.

The rearrangement joins TRBV5-8 to TRBJ1-1; no clear D gene. The V gene's germline CDR1 is SGHTS and CDR2 YDEGEE. Trimming removed 4 bases from V and 4 bases from J, with 11 bases in between. This CDR3 is built from 13 residues. The CDR3 bases are TGTGCCAGCAGCCCTCTCTACTTCACTGAAGCTTTCTTT. This gives the protein CASSPLYFTEAFF.

The chain is built from TRBV20-1 and TRBJ2-2, with unresolved D. Germline-derived CDR1 and CDR2 are DFQATT and SNEGSKA (reference sequence). V was pared by 6 bases and J by 9 bases, with 11 bases between. The CDR3 is 11 amino acids. CDR3 nucleotides: TGCAGTGCAAGATACGAGCGGGAGCTGTTTTTT. As protein: CSARYERELFF.

The chain employs TRBV7-2 and TRBJ2-7; 7 positions agree with TRBD1. The CDR3 extends over 12 amino acids. Germline CDR1 is SGHTA and CDR2 is FQGNSA. The ends lost 5 bases at V and 4 bases at J; junction bases unmatched: 2. The DNA of the CDR3 is TGTGCCAGCAGCGTACAGGGGTACGAGCAGTACTTC. Its protein product is CASSVQGYEQYF.